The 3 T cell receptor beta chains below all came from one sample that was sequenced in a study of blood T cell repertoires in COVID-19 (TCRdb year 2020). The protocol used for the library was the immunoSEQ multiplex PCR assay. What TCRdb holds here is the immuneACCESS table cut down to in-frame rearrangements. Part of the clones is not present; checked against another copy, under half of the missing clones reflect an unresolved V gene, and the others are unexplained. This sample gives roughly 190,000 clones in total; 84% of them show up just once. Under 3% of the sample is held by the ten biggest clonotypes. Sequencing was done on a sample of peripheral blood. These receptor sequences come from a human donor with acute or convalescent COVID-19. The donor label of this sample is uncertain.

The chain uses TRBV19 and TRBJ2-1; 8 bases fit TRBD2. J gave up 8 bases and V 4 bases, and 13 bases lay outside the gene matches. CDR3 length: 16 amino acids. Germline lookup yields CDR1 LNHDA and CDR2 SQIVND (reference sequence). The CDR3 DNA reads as TGTGCCAGTAGTAATACAGCGGGGGCCCCCGGGGATGAGCAGTTCTTC. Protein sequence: CASSNTAGAPGDEQFF.

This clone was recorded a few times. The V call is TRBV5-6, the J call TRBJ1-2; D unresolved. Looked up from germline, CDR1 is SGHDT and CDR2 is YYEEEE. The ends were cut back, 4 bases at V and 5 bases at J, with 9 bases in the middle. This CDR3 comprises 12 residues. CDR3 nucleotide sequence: TGTGCCAGCAGCCCTAACTTTTATGGCTACACCTTC. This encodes CASSPNFYGYTF.

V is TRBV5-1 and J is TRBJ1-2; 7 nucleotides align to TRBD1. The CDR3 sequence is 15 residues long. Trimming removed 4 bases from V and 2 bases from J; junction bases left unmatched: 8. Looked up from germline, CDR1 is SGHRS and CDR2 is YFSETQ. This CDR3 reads CASSPSPGQNYGYTF. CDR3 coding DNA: TGCGCCAGCAGCCCTAGCCCGGGACAGAACTATGGCTACACCTTC.